This TCR beta chain was identified in a study of shared clonotypes between healthy human individuals (dated by TCRdb to about 2020). Study-wide context: A few men and two women, aged 18 to 49 years, made up the cohort. To estimate repertoire size and how much clonotype sharing occurs between individuals, the study deeply sequenced the blood TCR repertoires of 4 to 6 healthy adults. To increase sequencing depth and limit assay-specific biases, different laboratories used diverse techniques to prepare libraries and sequence TCR repertoires. Between about 0.8 and 8.9 billion PBMCs per donor were obtained by leukapheresis. The research as a whole found: Sampling was limited to blood, and TCR repertoires in tissue likely differ from TCR repertoires in blood. Pairwise subsampling indicated that sequencing depth was expected to affect the degree of clonotype sharing among donors. The small number of donors limited the genetic and exposure-history diversity represented.

The CDR3 measures 13 amino acids from cysteine to phenylalanine. The read is trimmed to its CDR3 DNA, 39 bases read in frame from base 1. The germline V gene sets CDR1 to MRHNA and CDR2 to SNTAGT. At the junction V is shortened by 6 bases and J by 7 bases, with 12 bases in between. The donors were healthy, HIV-negative adults with no recently reported acute infections or vaccinations. Only Caucasian adults living in Nashville, Tennessee, USA were represented among the donors. For unsorted samples, tens of millions of PBMCs were counted, and genomic DNA was extracted using the QIAamp DNA Blood Mini kit. Blood was collected by leukapheresis, and PBMCs were isolated by Ficoll-Histopaque density gradient centrifugation and then cryopreserved in liquid nitrogen vapor phase. This clone was seen ten or more times. Its cognate antigen has yet to be identified. The input lacks base qualities; no much larger clone sits a single base away.

TCR CDR3 regions were amplified from genomic DNA by multiplex PCR using the deep immunoSEQ assay. Genomic DNA extracted from each cell subset was distributed evenly over all wells of several immunoSEQ 96-well plates, and each plate served as one replicate. For unsorted PBMC, about 270 ng of genomic DNA, equivalent to about 32,000 T cell genomes, went into each replicate PCR. Genomic DNA from unsorted PBMC was sequenced over ten immunoSEQ deep assay plates. Purified libraries were quantified with a Qubit 3.0 fluorometer, sized on a Bioanalyzer 2100, and re-quantified with the KAPA Library Quantification kit. Every immunoSEQ 96-well plate was sequenced on a separate single-read 150-cycle Illumina NextSeq 550 flow cell. The authors' analysis ran thus. Because the immunoSEQ output included only junctional sequences and no quality scores, the filtering could not be the same as the filtering used for full-length reads. To assign V/J genes and CDR3, sequences were annotated using PyIR, a Python wrapper for IgBLAST v1.9, with IMGT germline references. Any read was removed if the V/J assignment was weak (E-value above 1e-6), the CDR3 was missing, or the read contained stop codons, out-of-frame junctions, or ambiguous translated residues. V3J clonotypes were defined by identical inferred V gene, J gene, and CDR3 amino acid sequence. Percentage overlap between repertoires was computed as shared unique clonotypes divided by the size of the smaller repertoire. RTK rarefaction, the Chao1 estimator, and Recon v2.1 estimates of unobserved clonotypes were used to assess repertoire richness. Here the immuneACCESS table is served through TCRdb, limited to in-frame sequences with V and J called. Missing clones are a known gap in these copies; in checked studies unresolved V genes cover under half, and the rest lacks a known reason. V and J calls and clone size are copied from that table; D and trimming were computed from the DNA. For this sample there are about 600,000 clones; 70% to 80% appear just once. 12% of the sample comes from the top ten.

Recombination linked TRBV6-4 to TRBJ2-2; 6 matching bases give a weak D call of TRBD1. Sequenced sample: PBMCs. The TCR originated in a middle-aged woman in good health. Some clones in this sample may be carry-over from other donors' samples. The DNA reads TGTGCCAGCAGCCCGGACAGCCACGGGGAGCTGTTTTTT. This yields the protein CASSPDSHGELFF.